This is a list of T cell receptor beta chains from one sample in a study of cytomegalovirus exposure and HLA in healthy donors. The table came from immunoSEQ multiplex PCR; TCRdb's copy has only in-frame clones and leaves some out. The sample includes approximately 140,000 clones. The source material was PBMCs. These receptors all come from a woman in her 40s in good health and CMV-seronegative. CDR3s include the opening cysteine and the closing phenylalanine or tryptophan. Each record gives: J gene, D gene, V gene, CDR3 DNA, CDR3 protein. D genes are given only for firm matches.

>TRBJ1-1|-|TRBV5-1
TGCGCCAGCAGCTTGGAGACATCATTGAACACTGAAGCTTTCTTT
CASSLETSLNTEAFF
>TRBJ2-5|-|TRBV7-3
TGTGCCAGCAGCCCGACGGGCTACAGGGAGACCCAGTACTTC
CASSPTGYRETQYF
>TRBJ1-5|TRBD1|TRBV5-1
TGCGCCAGCAGCCTCGGGACAGGGATAGGGAATCAGCCCCAGCATTTT
CASSLGTGIGNQPQHF
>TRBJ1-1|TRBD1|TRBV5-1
TGCGCCAGCAGCAGTATACAGGGGACTGAAGCTTTCTTT
CASSSIQGTEAFF
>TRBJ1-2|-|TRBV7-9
TGTGCCAGCAGCTTAGTGGACAGCATCTATGGCTACACCTTC
CASSLVDSIYGYTF
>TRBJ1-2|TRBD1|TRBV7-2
TGTGCCAGCAGCCCGGGACAGGTTTTTGGCTACACCTTC
CASSPGQVFGYTF
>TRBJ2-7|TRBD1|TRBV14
TGTGCCAGCAGCGTCGGACAGGGGGTTTTTTACGAGCAGTACTTC
CASSVGQGVFYEQYF
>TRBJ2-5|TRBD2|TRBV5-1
TGCGCCAGCAGCTTGGAGGGCCGGGGGGGCGGAGAGACCCAGTACTTC
CASSLEGRGGGETQYF
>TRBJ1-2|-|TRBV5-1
TGCGCCAGCAGCTTGGGACAGCAATATGGCTACACCTTC
CASSLGQQYGYTF
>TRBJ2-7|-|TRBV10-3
TGTGCCATCGGGAGCAGAGGCCAGAGCTCCTACGAGCAGTACTTC
CAIGSRGQSSYEQYF
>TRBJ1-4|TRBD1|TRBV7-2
TGTGCCAGCAGCCCCCGGACAGGGGCAACTAATGAAAAACTGTTTTTT
CASSPRTGATNEKLFF
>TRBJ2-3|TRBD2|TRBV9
TGTGCCAGCCGGGGGGGGCCTAGCACAGATACGCAGTATTTT
CASRGGPSTDTQYF
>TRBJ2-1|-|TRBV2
TGTGCCGGCAGGACAGATTACAATGAGCAGTTCTTC
CAGRTDYNEQFF
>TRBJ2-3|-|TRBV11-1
TGTGCCAGCAGCCTGTTGTCGGGGGGCGGTGGCAAGACAGATACGCAGTATTTT
CASSLLSGGGGKTDTQYF
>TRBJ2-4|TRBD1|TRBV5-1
TGCGCCAGCAGCATGGACAGGTCCAAAAACATTCAGTACTTC
CASSMDRSKNIQYF
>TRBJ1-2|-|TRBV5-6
TGTGCCAGCAGCTTGACCCAGAACTATGGCTACACCTTC
CASSLTQNYGYTF
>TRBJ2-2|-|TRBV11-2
TGTGCCAGCAGCCAGGGGACCAACACCGGGGAGCTGTTTTTT
CASSQGTNTGELFF
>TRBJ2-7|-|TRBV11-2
TGTGCCAGCAGCGCCCCGGACTCCTATCCCTACGAGCAGTACTTC
CASSAPDSYPYEQYF
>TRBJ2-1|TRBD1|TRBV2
TGTGCCAGCGCGTGGGGGACAGCCTACAATGAGCAGTTCTTC
CASAWGTAYNEQFF
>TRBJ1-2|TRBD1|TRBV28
TGTGCCAGCAGTTTGGGGGACAGGTTCTATGGCTACACCTTC
CASSLGDRFYGYTF
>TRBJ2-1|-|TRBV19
TGTGCCAGTAGTTACAGGGAAGATCGTGACAATGAGCAGTTCTTC
CASSYREDRDNEQFF
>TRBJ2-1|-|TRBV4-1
TGCGCCAGCAGCCAAGTTTTCGGTGAGCAGTTCTTC
CASSQVFGEQFF
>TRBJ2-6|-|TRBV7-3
TGTGCCAGCAGCCCGACCGGGACATTCTCTGGGGCCAACGTCCTGACTTTC
CASSPTGTFSGANVLTF
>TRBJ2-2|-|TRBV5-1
TGCGCCAGCAGCTCCCGGACTCAGACGAACACCGGGGAGCTGTTTTTT
CASSSRTQTNTGELFF
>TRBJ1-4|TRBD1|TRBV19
TGTGCCAGTAGGCGACGGACAGGGACAACTAATGAAAAACTGTTTTTT
CASRRRTGTTNEKLFF
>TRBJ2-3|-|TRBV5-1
TGCGCCGGCAGCTTACAGGTTTCTGACACAGATACGCAGTATTTT
CAGSLQVSDTDTQYF
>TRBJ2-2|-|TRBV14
TGTGCCAGCAGCCCACTGAGTTTCAACACCGGGGAGCTGTTTTTT
CASSPLSFNTGELFF
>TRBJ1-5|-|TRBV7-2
TGTGCCAGCAGCTTACTCGGTGGCAATCAGCCCCAGCATTTT
CASSLLGGNQPQHF
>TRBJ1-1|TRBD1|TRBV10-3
TGTGCCATCAGTGCTTTACAGGGGCGGGTCACTGAAGCTTTCTTT
CAISALQGRVTEAFF
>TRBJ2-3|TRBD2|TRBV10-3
TGTGCCATCAGTGAGGGGAGCGGGGGGGCGGGTGTCACAGATACGCAGTATTTT
CAISEGSGGAGVTDTQYF
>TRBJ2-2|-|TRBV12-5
TGTGCTAGTGGTTTGCTTGACACCGGGGAGCTGTTTTTT
CASGLLDTGELFF
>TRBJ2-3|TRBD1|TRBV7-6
TGTGCCAGCAGCGCTCGGACAGGGAGAACAGATACGCAGTATTTT
CASSARTGRTDTQYF
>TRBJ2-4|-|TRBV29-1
TGCAGCGCGTCGCGGGGAACCGAAAACATTCAGTACTTC
CSASRGTENIQYF
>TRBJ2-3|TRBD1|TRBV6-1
TGTGCCAGCAGTGAATATATAGGGGGCGCAGATACGCAGTATTTT
CASSEYIGGADTQYF
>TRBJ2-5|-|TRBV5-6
TGTGCCAGCAGTCAGCCCGGAGGAGAGACCCAGTACTTC
CASSQPGGETQYF
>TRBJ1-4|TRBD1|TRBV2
TGTGCCAGCAGTTATTACAGGGGGGCTAATGAAAAACTGTTTTTT
CASSYYRGANEKLFF
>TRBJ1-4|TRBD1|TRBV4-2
TGTGCCAGCAGCCAAGCAAGGGGATCAGGGGGAGGAAAACTGTTTTTT
CASSQARGSGGGKLFF
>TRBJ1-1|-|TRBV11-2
TGTGCCAGCAGCTTAGTGGGGGGGTTCAAAAGCGAAGCTTTCTTT
CASSLVGGFKSEAFF
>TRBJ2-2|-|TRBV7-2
TGTGCCAGCAGCTTAGCCGGGAACACCGGGGAGCTGTTTTTT
CASSLAGNTGELFF
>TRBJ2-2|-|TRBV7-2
TGTGCCAGCAGCTCCCGCGGGTCCCTAAGGACCGGGGAGCTGTTTTTT
CASSSRGSLRTGELFF
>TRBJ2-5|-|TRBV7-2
TGTGCCAGCAGCAATACCTGGGAGGAGACCCAGTACTTC
CASSNTWEETQYF
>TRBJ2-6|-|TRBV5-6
TGTGCCAGCAGCTTGTTGGGACTCCCCAAAGTTGGGGCCAACGTCCTGACTTTC
CASSLLGLPKVGANVLTF
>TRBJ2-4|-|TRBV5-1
TGCGCCAGCGGCCAGGATCTGTACATTCAGTACTTC
CASGQDLYIQYF
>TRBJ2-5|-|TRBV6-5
TGTGCCAGCAGTTACTTCCTGACAGAGGCCCCGGAGACCCAGTACTTC
CASSYFLTEAPETQYF
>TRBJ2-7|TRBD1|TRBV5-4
TGTGCCAGCAGCTTGGCGGGACAGCTTGCCTACGAGCAGTACTTC
CASSLAGQLAYEQYF
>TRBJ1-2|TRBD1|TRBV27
TGTGCCAGCAGTTCCATGACAGGGTATGACAACTATGGCTACACCTTC
CASSSMTGYDNYGYTF
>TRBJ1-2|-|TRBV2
TGTGCCAGCAGTGAAGCGCTTCTGGGGGGACTAGGGGAAAACTATGGCTACACCTTC
CASSEALLGGLGENYGYTF
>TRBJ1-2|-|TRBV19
TGTGCCAGTAGCCTGGGAGGGGGCTACACCTTC
CASSLGGGYTF
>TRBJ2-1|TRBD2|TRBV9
TGTGCCAGCAGCGTAGAGGGTAGCGGGGTCAGCTCCTACAATGAGCAGTTCTTC
CASSVEGSGVSSYNEQFF
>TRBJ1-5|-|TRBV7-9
TGTGCCAGCAGCCTAGACGGGCAGCCCCAGCATTTT
CASSLDGQPQHF
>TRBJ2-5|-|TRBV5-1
TGCGCCAGCAGCTTAGGACTTCGACAAGAGACCCAGTACTTC
CASSLGLRQETQYF
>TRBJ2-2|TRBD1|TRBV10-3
TGTGCCACCAAAGAGGGACAGGGGGTGGTATTGACCGGGGAGCTGTTTTTT
CATKEGQGVVLTGELFF
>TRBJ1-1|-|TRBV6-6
TGTGCCAGCACCCTTTTACAGGACAACACTGAAGCTTTCTTT
CASTLLQDNTEAFF
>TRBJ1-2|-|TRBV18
TGTGCCAGCTCACCACTAGACAGAAACTATGGCTACACCTTC
CASSPLDRNYGYTF
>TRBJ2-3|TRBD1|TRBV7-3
TGTGCCAGCAGTCCTCCGACAGGGGCTGGAGATACGCAGTATTTT
CASSPPTGAGDTQYF
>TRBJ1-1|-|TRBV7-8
TGTGCCAGCAGCTCCACCGGGGGGTTTGGGACTGAAGCTTTCTTT
CASSSTGGFGTEAFF